The 21 T cell receptor beta chains listed next were all sequenced from one sample in a study of cytomegalovirus exposure and HLA in healthy donors. The PCR used 60 Vbeta and 13 Jbeta primers. Profiled with immunoSEQ multiplex PCR; TCRdb holds only in-frame clones, not every one. The sample data list roughly 53,000 clones. Sequenced sample: PBMCs. These receptors all stem from a man aged 18 to 30 in good health and CMV-seropositive.

V usage is TRBV5-6 and J usage is TRBJ2-5; possibly TRBD1 for D (6 bases). Trimming removed 2 bases from V and 2 bases from J, with 19 bases in between. Per germline, CDR1 SGHDT and CDR2 YYEEEE. The CDR3 loop spans 17 amino acids. DNA of the CDR3: TGTGCCAGCAGCTTCAGCCCAACAGGGTCAACACAAGAGACCCAGTACTTC. Translated, it gives CASSFSPTGSTQETQYF. The variable domain in full, with the rest retrieved from reference TRBV5-6 and TRBJ2-5, is DAGVTQSPTHLIKTRGQQVTLRCSPKSGHDTVSWYQQALGQGPQFIFQYYEEEERQRGNFPDRFSGHQFPNYSSELNVNALLLGDSALYLCASSFSPTGSTQETQYFGPGTRLLVL.

The chain combines TRBV11-1 with TRBJ1-3, with unresolved D. The CDR3 runs 16 residues. Per the germline V gene, CDR1 is SGHAT and CDR2 is FQDESV (reference sequence). V shed 4 bases and J shed 0 bases, with 13 bases lying between them. The DNA of the CDR3 is TGTGCCAGCAGCTCGACACCGACACGCTCTGGAAACACCATATATTTT. It codes for CASSSTPTRSGNTIYF.

V and J are TRBV13 and TRBJ2-5; D is unresolved. Germline V CDR1 and CDR2: PRHDT, FYEKMQ (reference sequence). This CDR3 is built from 13 residues. V lost 5 bases and J 5 bases, leaving 12 bases between the germline ends. CDR3 amino acids: CASSPFTVETQYF. As DNA, the CDR3 is TGTGCCAGCAGCCCCTTTACAGTGGAGACCCAGTACTTC.

As DNA, the CDR3 is TGTGCCTGGAGTGCTCCACCACAGGGCCACACCTTC. Protein product: CAWSAPPQGHTF. The chain combines TRBV30 with TRBJ1-2; D possibly corresponds to TRBD1 (6 bases). V was cut by 1 base and J by 12 bases, with 15 bases left in between. The CDR3 sequence is 12 residues long. The germline gives CDR1 GTSNPN, CDR2 SVGIG (reference sequence). The variable domain in full, completed from reference TRBV30 and TRBJ1-2, reads SQTIHQWPATLVQPVGSPLSLECTVEGTSNPNLYWYRQAAGRGLQLLFYSVGIGQISSEVPQNLSASRPQDRQFILSSKKLLLSDSGFYLCAWSAPPQGHTFGSGTRLTVV.

The V gene is TRBV12-5, the J gene TRBJ2-2; D perhaps matches TRBD1 (6 bases). Between the trimmed V and J ends, which lost 0 bases and 6 bases, there was a span of 11 bases. Germline CDR1 and CDR2: LGHNT and FRNRAP. The CDR3 sequence is 15 residues long. CDR3: CASGLVPDRPGELFF. DNA for the CDR3: TGTGCTAGTGGTTTGGTACCGGACAGACCCGGGGAGCTGTTTTTT.

This chain joins TRBV27 and TRBJ2-5; the match to TRBD2 covers 9 bases. CDR1 is MNHEY and CDR2 is SMNVEV in the germline V gene (reference sequence). The junction had 5 bases not matched to a gene; V was cut back by 2 bases and J by 4 bases. CDR3 length equals 15 residues. This CDR3 is CASSLELAGLETQYF. Written as DNA, the CDR3 is TGTGCCAGCAGTTTAGAGCTAGCGGGACTAGAGACCCAGTACTTC.

The genes are TRBV10-1 and TRBJ2-7, with 7 bases that match TRBD2. The V segment lost 6 bases and the J segment 2 bases; nucleotides outside the gene matches: 1. The CDR3 spans 12 residues. Germline V gene lookup returns CDR1 WNHNN and CDR2 SYGVQD (reference sequence). The DNA of the CDR3 is TGCGCCAGCAGCGGGACTACCTACGAGCAGTACTTC. This translates into CASSGTTYEQYF.

This chain joins TRBV28 and TRBJ2-5; D gene ambiguous. Germline values: CDR1 MDHEN, CDR2 SYDVKM. This CDR3 has 10 residues. V lost 8 bases and J lost 5, with 6 bases in between. This chain's CDR3 is CASSSETQYF. CDR3 DNA: TGTGCCAGCTCCTCCGAGACCCAGTACTTC.

This chain links TRBV10-3 with TRBJ2-5, with D possibly matching TRBD1 (6 bases). Trimming shortened V by 4 bases and J by 2 bases, and 11 bases separated the two germline ends. This CDR3 is 14 amino acids long. Germline values: CDR1 ENHRY, CDR2 SYGVKD. In nucleotides, the CDR3 is TGTGCCATCAGTGGGACGACAGGACAAGAGACCCAGTACTTC. Translation gives CAISGTTGQETQYF.

J is TRBJ2-5 and V is TRBV4-2, with TRBD2 as a possible D gene (6 bases). This CDR3 spans 16 amino acids. Trimming left V 4 bases short and J 3 bases short, with 18 bases between. Germline V gene sequence: CDR1 LGHNA, CDR2 YNFKEQ. For the CDR3, the DNA is TGTGCCAGCAGCCCGCTCGGAGTTAGCGGCAAAGAGACCCAGTACTTC. It codes for CASSPLGVSGKETQYF.

This chain uses TRBV7-8 with TRBJ1-4; the match to TRBD1 covers 8 bases. V lost 2 bases to trimming and J lost 8 bases; unmatched junction nucleotides: 10. This CDR3 has 16 residues. Germline lookup yields CDR1 SGHVS and CDR2 FQNEAQ. CDR3 sequence: CASSLRDRGNGEKLFF. The CDR3, as DNA: TGTGCCAGCAGCTTACGAGACAGGGGAAATGGGGAAAAACTGTTTTTT.

The chain is built from TRBV5-1 and TRBJ2-2; D ambiguous. Trimming cost V 0 bases and J 5 bases, with 11 bases left between them. CDR1 SGHRS and CDR2 YFSETQ come from the germline V gene. This CDR3 contains 15 residues. DNA for the CDR3: TGCGCCAGCAGCTTGGGTAGTGGCAGGACCGGGGAGCTGTTTTTT. As protein: CASSLGSGRTGELFF.

The chain has TRBV19 and TRBJ2-7, with D possibly matching TRBD1 (5 bases). Trimming removed 2 bases at V and 2 bases at J, with 16 bases between. CDR1 is LNHDA and CDR2 is SQIVND in the germline V gene (reference sequence). This CDR3 is built from 16 residues. Here the CDR3 DNA reads TGTGCCAGTAGTATACTCCCGATGCAGGGAACCTACGAGCAGTACTTC. It encodes CASSILPMQGTYEQYF. Variable domain in full (rest from reference TRBV19 and TRBJ2-7): DGGITQSPKYLFRKEGQNVTLSCEQNLNHDAMYWYRQDPGQGLRLIYYSQIVNDFQKGDIAEGYSVSREKKESFPLTVTSAQKNPTAFYLCASSILPMQGTYEQYFGPGTRLTVT.

The rearrangement joins TRBV20-1 to TRBJ1-2, with D possibly matching TRBD1 (6 bases). This CDR3 is 11 amino acids long. V lost 6 bases, J lost 6 bases, and 11 bases lay in between. CDR1 is DFQATT, CDR2 SNEGSKA, per germline (reference sequence). CDR3 bases: TGCAGTGCAAGGGACAAGAATGGCTACACCTTC. Protein product: CSARDKNGYTF.

The gene calls are TRBV2 and TRBJ2-7; 7 bases agree with TRBD2. J gave up 7 bases and V 7 bases, and 10 bases lay outside the gene matches. Germline values: CDR1 SNHLY, CDR2 FYNNEI. The CDR3 sequence is 13 residues long. In DNA, the CDR3 is TGTGCCAGCAACTATGGGGCGCGGGAGGAGCAGTACTTC. It codes for CASNYGAREEQYF.

The chain links TRBV19 to TRBJ1-5; D gene ambiguous. The CDR3 covers 14 residues. Germline CDR1 LNHDA, CDR2 SQIVND (reference sequence). Trimming stripped 6 bases from V and 0 bases from J, with 9 bases between. CDR3 coding DNA: TGTGCCAGTAGCGCCGGGTATAGCAATCAGCCCCAGCATTTT. It is translated as CASSAGYSNQPQHF. Full variable domain (outside the CDR3, taken from reference TRBV19 and TRBJ1-5): DGGITQSPKYLFRKEGQNVTLSCEQNLNHDAMYWYRQDPGQGLRLIYYSQIVNDFQKGDIAEGYSVSREKKESFPLTVTSAQKNPTAFYLCASSAGYSNQPQHFGDGTRLSIL.

J is TRBJ2-3 and V is TRBV5-1; D possibly corresponds to TRBD2 (6 bases). The V and J ends lost 1 base and 4 bases respectively, with 7 bases between them. CDR1 is SGHRS and CDR2 is YFSETQ in the germline V gene. The CDR3 length is 13 residues. CDR3 coding DNA: TGCGCCAGCAGCTTGCGCGGGGCAGATACGCAGTATTTT. Protein: CASSLRGADTQYF.

The rearrangement joins TRBV5-1 to TRBJ2-7; D remains unclear. This CDR3 spans 14 amino acids. V lost 2 bases and J lost 0, with 9 bases in between. CDR1 is SGHRS and CDR2 is YFSETQ in the germline V gene. The CDR3 loop is CASSFGTTSYEQYF. Written as DNA, the CDR3 is TGCGCCAGCAGCTTTGGCACTACCTCCTACGAGCAGTACTTC. Full variable domain (remainder filled in from reference TRBV5-1 and TRBJ2-7): KAGVTQTPRYLIKTRGQQVTLSCSPISGHRSVSWYQQTPGQGLQFLFEYFSETQRNKGNFPGRFSGRQFSNSRSEMNVSTLELGDSALYLCASSFGTTSYEQYFGPGTRLTVT.

This sequence joins TRBV15 and TRBJ2-5, with TRBD2 matching 11 bases. Germline trimming cut 2 bases from V and 5 bases from J; bases unmatched to any gene: 7. CDR1 and CDR2 from the germline V gene are LNHNV and YYDKDF (reference sequence). The length of the CDR3 is 16 residues. CDR3: CATSRRTTSGSETQYF. The CDR3 coding sequence is TGTGCCACCAGCAGAAGAACCACTAGCGGGAGTGAGACCCAGTACTTC.

The chain recombines TRBV9 with TRBJ2-1; TRBD2 matches 7 bases. The germline V gene encodes CDR1 SGDLS and CDR2 YYNGEE. After removal of 0 bases from V and 5 bases from J, the junction contained 2 bases not matched to a gene. The CDR3 runs 14 residues. CDR3 in amino acids: CASSVAGGDNEQFF. DNA for the CDR3: TGTGCCAGCAGCGTAGCTGGGGGGGACAATGAGCAGTTCTTC.

V usage is TRBV7-9 and J usage is TRBJ2-1, with D maybe TRBD2 (6 bases). Trimming removed 4 bases at V and 4 bases at J, with 26 bases between. Germline V lookup: CDR1 SEHNR, CDR2 FQNEAQ (reference sequence). The CDR3 length is 19 residues. This chain's CDR3 is CASSYGPGERTTYYNEQFF. CDR3 nucleotide sequence: TGTGCCAGCAGCTACGGTCCGGGGGAGCGGACTACCTATTACAATGAGCAGTTCTTC.